A single sample gave rise to the 26 T cell receptor beta chains below, sequenced in a study of cytomegalovirus exposure and HLA in healthy donors. It was with 60 Vbeta and 13 Jbeta primers that the PCR ran. Sequencing used immunoSEQ multiplex PCR; TCRdb keeps in-frame clones, though not all of them. The table includes about 150,000 clones, 60% to 80% detected once. Input material: PBMCs. The receptors come from a male donor in good health and CMV-seronegative.

CDR3 coding DNA: TGTGCCAGCAGTTACGACTCTGGGGGCCTTGGAAACACCATATATTTT. Its protein is CASSYDSGGLGNTIYF. This chain connects TRBV6-5 to TRBJ1-3, with D perhaps TRBD1 (6 bases). CDR1 is MNHEY, CDR2 SVGAGI, per germline. This CDR3 spans 16 amino acids. The ends were cut back, 2 bases at V and 3 bases at J, with 14 bases in the middle.

There are a few counts of this clone. The CDR3, as DNA: TGCGCCAGCAGTTACGGCAGTACTAGCGGGGTCTACAATGAGCAGTTCTTC. Its protein is CASSYGSTSGVYNEQFF. The chain carries TRBV5-1 and TRBJ2-1, with TRBD2 identical over 10 bases. There are 17 residues in the CDR3. Germline values: CDR1 SGHRS, CDR2 YFSETQ. V dropped 5 bases and J dropped 3; count of bases not matched to a gene: 11.

This sequence joins TRBV2 and TRBJ1-2; tentative D call: TRBD1 (6 bases). V was pared by 4 bases and J by 5 bases, with 14 bases between. The CDR3 has 14 residues. The germline V gene encodes CDR1 SNHLY and CDR2 FYNNEI. This CDR3 is CASSAGRGSYGYTF. CDR3 nucleotide sequence: TGTGCCAGCAGTGCAGGCAGGGGCTCATATGGCTACACCTTC.

This rearrangement joins TRBV7-6 to TRBJ2-5; D is possibly TRBD1 (5 bases). CDR1 and CDR2 (germline): SGHVS, FNYEAQ. Trimming took 2 bases from V and 2 from J, leaving 12 bases between them. CDR3 length equals 15 residues. Here the CDR3 DNA reads TGTGCCAGCAGCTTATTTAGCCGGACACAAGAGACCCAGTACTTC. Translating gives CASSLFSRTQETQYF. The variable domain in full, with the rest retrieved from reference TRBV7-6 and TRBJ2-5, is GAGVSQSPRYKVTKRGQDVALRCDPISGHVSLYWYRQALGQGPEFLTYFNYEAQQDKSGLPNDRFSAERPEGSISTLTIQRTEQRDSAMYRCASSLFSRTQETQYFGPGTRLLVL.

In this sample, this clone turned up a few times. This chain joins TRBV7-2 and TRBJ2-2, with D possibly matching TRBD2 (7 bases). V lost 5 bases and J 5 bases, leaving 18 bases between the germline ends. Germline assignment: CDR1 SGHTA and CDR2 FQGNSA. The CDR3 sequence is 16 residues long. In DNA form, the CDR3 reads TGTGCCAGCAGCCCCCGGGGGGCAGCGTGGACCGGGGAGCTGTTTTTT. Translation gives CASSPRGAAWTGELFF.

The chain's CDR3 is CASSLGQGSGGKLFF. As DNA, the CDR3 is TGTGCCAGCAGCTTAGGGCAAGGCTCAGGGGGAAAACTGTTTTTT. This chain uses TRBV7-2 with TRBJ1-4, with TRBD1 matching over 7 bases. V trimming: 1 base; J trimming: 10 bases; junction bases outside the gene matches: 9. The germline gives CDR1 SGHTA, CDR2 FQGNSA. This CDR3 is 15 amino acids long.

A few counts support this clone. The chain carries TRBV14 and TRBJ2-2; 7 bases line up with TRBD2. Germline values: CDR1 SGHDN, CDR2 FVKESK. V gave up 5 bases and J gave up 4 bases; unmatched junction bases: 4. The CDR3 has 14 amino acids. The CDR3 DNA reads TGTGCCAGCAGCAGAGCGGGGATCACCGGGGAGCTGTTTTTT. Its translation: CASSRAGITGELFF.

The rearrangement links TRBV7-2 to TRBJ2-1, with D perhaps matching TRBD1 (6 bases). This CDR3 is 16 amino acids long. The V gene lost 0 bases and the J gene lost 5 bases, with 14 bases spanning the gap. Germline CDR1 is SGHTA and CDR2 is FQGNSA. The CDR3 sequence is CASSLASGQPNNEQFF. In DNA, the CDR3 is TGTGCCAGCAGCTTAGCGTCGGGACAACCCAACAATGAGCAGTTCTTC.

J is TRBJ1-4 and V is TRBV6-1, with TRBD1 matching over 7 bases. The CDR3 is made up of 16 amino acids. The germline CDR1 and CDR2 sequences are MNHNS and SASEGT. The junction had 10 bases not matched to a gene; V was cut back by 2 bases and J by 7 bases. In DNA, the CDR3 is TGTGCCAGCAGTGAACTTAATAGGGGGCGGGGTGAAAAACTGTTTTTT. It is translated as CASSELNRGRGEKLFF.

The chain joins TRBV27 to TRBJ2-5; weak D call: TRBD2 (6 bases). Trimming removed 4 bases from V and 1 base from J, with 16 bases in between. CDR3 length equals 16 residues. The germline gives CDR1 MNHEY, CDR2 SMNVEV (reference sequence). In DNA, the CDR3 is TGTGCCAGCAGTTCTGCCCCCACTAGCCTCCAAGAGACCCAGTACTTC. Its protein is CASSSAPTSLQETQYF.

This rearrangement joins TRBV6-4 to TRBJ2-1; 9 bases are a match to TRBD2. V lost 5 bases to trimming and J lost 5 bases; unmatched junction nucleotides: 4. This CDR3 contains 14 residues. Germline CDR1 reads MRHNA; CDR2 reads SNTAGT. As DNA, the CDR3 is TGTGCCAGCAGTAGGACTAGCGACAACAATGAGCAGTTCTTC. This codes for CASSRTSDNNEQFF.

CDR3: CASSLRGRSTDTQYF. CDR3 bases: TGTGCCAGCAGCTTACGCGGGAGGAGCACAGATACGCAGTATTTT. The rearrangement uses TRBV7-8 and TRBJ2-3, with 8 bases fitting TRBD2. After removal of 2 bases from V and 0 bases from J, the junction contained 1 base not matched to a gene. CDR1 and CDR2 (germline): SGHVS, FQNEAQ. The CDR3 consists of 15 residues.

This rearrangement joins TRBV19 to TRBJ2-1; TRBD2 matches 15 bases. This CDR3 region has 17 residues. The germline CDR1 and CDR2 sequences are LNHDA and SQIVND (reference sequence). V gave up 6 bases and J gave up 3 bases; unmatched junction bases: 6. This CDR3 is CASRPGLAGGIYNEQFF. In DNA, the CDR3 is TGTGCCAGTAGACCCGGACTAGCGGGAGGGATCTACAATGAGCAGTTCTTC.

V gene TRBV5-4 combines with J gene TRBJ2-1, with TRBD1 identical over 8 bases. Germline loops: CDR1 SGHNT, CDR2 YYREEE (reference sequence). The CDR3 has 14 amino acids. V gave up 0 bases and J gave up 7 bases; unmatched junction bases: 3. This CDR3 is CASSLDRQGNEQFF. As DNA, the CDR3 is TGTGCCAGCAGCTTGGACCGACAGGGGAATGAGCAGTTCTTC.

The chain joins TRBV9 to TRBJ2-1; D gene uncertain. The length of the CDR3 is 14 residues. Germline-derived CDR1 and CDR2 are SGDLS and YYNGEE. Trimming removed 0 bases at V and 8 bases at J, with 12 bases between. The CDR3 is CASSVVGSRDEQFF. As DNA, the CDR3 is TGTGCCAGCAGCGTAGTTGGTTCCCGCGATGAGCAGTTCTTC.

The chain is built from TRBV10-3 and TRBJ2-7, with 10 nucleotides matching TRBD2. Germline V gives CDR1 ENHRY, CDR2 SYGVKD. CDR3 size: 15 residues. Trimming at V came to 4 bases and at J to 0 bases, leaving 3 bases not matched to a gene. CDR3 coding DNA: TGTGCCATCAGTGGGAGGACTAGCGGCTCCTACGAGCAGTACTTC. This encodes CAISGRTSGSYEQYF.

The rearrangement joins TRBV7-9 to TRBJ2-6; D is uncertain. Trimming stripped 2 bases from V and 0 bases from J, with 17 bases between. This CDR3 has 19 residues. CDR1 is SEHNR, CDR2 FQNEAQ, per germline (reference sequence). The CDR3 loop is CASSLLRVFINSGANVLTF. CDR3 coding DNA: TGTGCCAGCAGCTTACTCCGGGTATTTATAAACTCTGGGGCCAACGTCCTGACTTTC.

V usage is TRBV25-1 and J usage is TRBJ2-5; 11 positions match TRBD2. The J call may not be correct, given that the DNA end is closer to TRBJ2-7. Germline V CDR1 and CDR2: MGHDK, SYGVNS. The CDR3 consists of 15 residues. CDR3 bases: TGTGCCAGCAGTGGCACTAGCGGGAGTCCCTACGAGCAGTACTTC. Amino acids: CASSGTSGSPYEQYF.

The chain carries TRBV27 and TRBJ2-6, with D possibly TRBD1 on 5 matching bases. This CDR3 is built from 18 residues. The V gene's germline CDR1 is MNHEY and CDR2 SMNVEV (reference sequence). Deletions cut 1 base from V and 0 bases from J, with 13 bases between. The DNA for the CDR3 is TGTGCCAGCAGTTTATTCGCACAGGCAAGCTCTGGGGCCAACGTCCTGACTTTC. Residues: CASSLFAQASSGANVLTF.

The rearrangement uses TRBV7-9 and TRBJ2-1, with D possibly matching TRBD1 (5 bases). Trimming removed 6 bases from V and 5 bases from J, with 17 bases in between. Germline V gene data show CDR1 as SEHNR and CDR2 as FQNEAQ (reference sequence). The CDR3 is 15 residues long. The CDR3, as DNA: TGTGCCAGCAGGTCCTCGCGTGGGGCCCACAATGAGCAGTTCTTC. The encoded protein is CASRSSRGAHNEQFF.

This chain joins TRBV4-1 and TRBJ2-2; no firm D call. Germline CDR1 MGHRA, CDR2 YSYEKL. This CDR3 comprises 14 residues. The V and J ends lost 1 base and 1 base respectively, with 4 bases between them. The CDR3 loop is CASSQGRNTGELFF. Written as DNA, the CDR3 is TGCGCCAGCAGCCAAGGTCGGAACACCGGGGAGCTGTTTTTT.

The CDR3 region has the DNA TGTGCCAGTAGTATAGTTCAGGGGGCGCGTGTCCGGACTGAAGCTTTCTTT. The encoded protein is CASSIVQGARVRTEAFF. V usage is TRBV19 and J usage is TRBJ1-1, with 8 bases matching TRBD1. V dropped 1 base and J dropped 5; count of bases not matched to a gene: 12. The germline V gene has CDR1 LNHDA and CDR2 SQIVND (reference sequence). The length of the CDR3 is 17 residues. The full variable domain, rest sourced from reference TRBV19 and TRBJ1-1, is DGGITQSPKYLFRKEGQNVTLSCEQNLNHDAMYWYRQDPGQGLRLIYYSQIVNDFQKGDIAEGYSVSREKKESFPLTVTSAQKNPTAFYLCASSIVQGARVRTEAFFGQGTRLTVV.

The CDR3 sequence: CASSLESGALNEQFF. CDR3 nucleotide sequence: TGTGCCAGCAGCTTAGAAAGCGGAGCCCTCAATGAGCAGTTCTTC. The rearrangement joins TRBV11-2 to TRBJ2-1; a weak D match, TRBD2 (5 bases). Per germline, CDR1 SGHAT and CDR2 FQNNGV. The CDR3 sequence is 15 residues long. Trimming stripped 0 bases from V and 6 bases from J, with 12 bases between.

The chain recombines TRBV27 with TRBJ1-2; TRBD1 agrees at 11 bases. J gave up 4 bases and V 4 bases, and 5 bases lay outside the gene matches. This CDR3 region has 15 residues. The V gene's germline CDR1 is MNHEY and CDR2 SMNVEV (reference sequence). The CDR3 region is CASSSWTGGGYGYTF. DNA for the CDR3: TGTGCCAGCAGTTCCTGGACAGGGGGCGGCTATGGCTACACCTTC.

The V gene is TRBV7-8, the J gene TRBJ2-1; D is unresolved. Germline V CDR1 and CDR2: SGHVS, FQNEAQ. This CDR3 spans 15 amino acids. V was shortened by 5 bases and J by 0 bases, with 11 bases between the two germline ends. The chain's CDR3 is CASSPPRSSYNEQFF. The CDR3 DNA sequence: TGTGCCAGCAGCCCGCCGCGGAGCTCCTACAATGAGCAGTTCTTC.

Written as DNA, the CDR3 is TGTGCCAGCTCACCCGGGCAGGGGAGCGGCGAGCAGTACTTC. It yields the protein CASSPGQGSGEQYF. The chain employs TRBV18 and TRBJ2-7; weak D call: TRBD1 (6 bases). This CDR3 spans 14 amino acids. Germline V gene data show CDR1 as KGHSH and CDR2 as LQKENI. Deletions cut 3 bases from V and 6 bases from J, with 15 bases between.